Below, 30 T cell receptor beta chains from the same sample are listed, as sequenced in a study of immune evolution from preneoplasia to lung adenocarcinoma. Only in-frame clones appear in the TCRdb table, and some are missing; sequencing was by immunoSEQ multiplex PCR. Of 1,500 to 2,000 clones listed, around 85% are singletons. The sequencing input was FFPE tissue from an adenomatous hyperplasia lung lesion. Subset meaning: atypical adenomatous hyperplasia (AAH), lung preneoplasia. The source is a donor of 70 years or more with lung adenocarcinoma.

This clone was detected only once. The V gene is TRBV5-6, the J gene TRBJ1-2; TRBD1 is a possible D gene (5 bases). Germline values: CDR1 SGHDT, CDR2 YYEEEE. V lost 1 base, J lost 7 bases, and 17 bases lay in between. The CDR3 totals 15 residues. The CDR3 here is CASSLIRGDYSGYTF. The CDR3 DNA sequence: TGTGCCAGCAGCTTGATTCGGGGGGACTACTCTGGCTACACCTTC.

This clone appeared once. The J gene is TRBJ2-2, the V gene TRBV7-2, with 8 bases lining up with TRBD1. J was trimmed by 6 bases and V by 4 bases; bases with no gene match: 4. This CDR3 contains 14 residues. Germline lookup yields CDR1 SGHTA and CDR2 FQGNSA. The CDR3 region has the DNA TGTGCCAGCAGCTCGGTGACAGGGGCCGGGGAGCTGTTTTTT. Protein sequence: CASSSVTGAGELFF.

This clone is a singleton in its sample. CDR3 coding DNA: TGTGCCGCGCGGGGGGGGACTGAAGCTTTCTTT. Protein sequence: CAARGGTEAFF. V gene TRBV19 combines with J gene TRBJ1-1; weak D call: TRBD1 (5 bases). V shed 11 bases and J shed 5 bases, with 12 bases lying between them. The germline gives CDR1 LNHDA, CDR2 SQIVND (reference sequence). This CDR3 has 11 amino acids.

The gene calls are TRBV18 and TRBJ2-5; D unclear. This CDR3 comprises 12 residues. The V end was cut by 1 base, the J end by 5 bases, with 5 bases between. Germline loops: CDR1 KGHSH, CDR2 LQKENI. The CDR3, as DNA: TGTGCCAGCTCACCACGCAGGGAGACCCAGTACTTC. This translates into CASSPRRETQYF.

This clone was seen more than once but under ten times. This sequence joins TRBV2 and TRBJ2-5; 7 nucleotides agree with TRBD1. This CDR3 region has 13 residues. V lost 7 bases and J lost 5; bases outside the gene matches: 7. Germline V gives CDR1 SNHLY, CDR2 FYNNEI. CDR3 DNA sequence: TGTGCCAGCAAACCAGGGGGTGTGGAGACCCAGTACTTC. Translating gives CASKPGGVETQYF.

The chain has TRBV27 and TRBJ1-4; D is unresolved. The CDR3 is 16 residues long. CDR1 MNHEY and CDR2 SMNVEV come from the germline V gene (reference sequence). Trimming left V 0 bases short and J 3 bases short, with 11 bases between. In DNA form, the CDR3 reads TGTGCCAGCAGTTTATCGCCCTTTGCGGCTAATGAAAAACTGTTTTTT. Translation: CASSLSPFAANEKLFF.

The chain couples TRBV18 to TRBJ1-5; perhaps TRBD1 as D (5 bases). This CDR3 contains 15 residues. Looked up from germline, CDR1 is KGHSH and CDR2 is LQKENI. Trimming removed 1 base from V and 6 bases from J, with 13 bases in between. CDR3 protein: CASSPLPGGGQPQHF. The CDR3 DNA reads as TGTGCCAGCTCACCACTCCCCGGGGGAGGTCAGCCCCAGCATTTT.

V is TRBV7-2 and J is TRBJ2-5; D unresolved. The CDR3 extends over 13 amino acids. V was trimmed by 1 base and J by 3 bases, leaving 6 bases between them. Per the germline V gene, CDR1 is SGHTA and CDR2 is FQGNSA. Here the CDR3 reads CASSLVKKETQYF. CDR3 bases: TGTGCCAGCAGCTTAGTGAAGAAAGAGACCCAGTACTTC.

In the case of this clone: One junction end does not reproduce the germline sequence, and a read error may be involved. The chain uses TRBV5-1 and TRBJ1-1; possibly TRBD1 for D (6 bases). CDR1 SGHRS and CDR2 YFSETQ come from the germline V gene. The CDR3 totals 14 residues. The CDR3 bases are TGCGCCAGCCGCTTACGGGGGGCGGGCACTGAAGCTTTCTTT. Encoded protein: CASRLRGAGTEAFF.

The CDR3 bases are TGTGCCAGCCCCGGTCCGGAATCCGGAAACACCATATATTTT. Amino acid sequence: CASPGPESGNTIYF. The genes are TRBV7-9 and TRBJ1-3; D gene unclear. The germline gives CDR1 SEHNR, CDR2 FQNEAQ (reference sequence). The V and J ends lost 8 bases and 4 bases respectively, with 15 bases between them. The CDR3 has 14 amino acids.

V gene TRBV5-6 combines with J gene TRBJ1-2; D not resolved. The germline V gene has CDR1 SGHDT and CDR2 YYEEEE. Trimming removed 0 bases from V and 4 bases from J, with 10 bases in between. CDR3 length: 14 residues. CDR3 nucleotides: TGTGCCAGCAGCTTGGTCGGCAAACCCTATGGCTACACCTTC. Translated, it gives CASSLVGKPYGYTF.

The CDR3 sequence is CASSYSTETYNSPLHF. The CDR3, as DNA: TGTGCCAGCAGTTACTCTACAGAAACTTATAATTCACCCCTCCACTTT. V is TRBV6-5 and J is TRBJ1-6; no firm D call. The germline V gene has CDR1 MNHEY and CDR2 SVGAGI. V gave up 0 bases and J gave up 4 bases, with 10 bases separating them. This CDR3 contains 16 residues.

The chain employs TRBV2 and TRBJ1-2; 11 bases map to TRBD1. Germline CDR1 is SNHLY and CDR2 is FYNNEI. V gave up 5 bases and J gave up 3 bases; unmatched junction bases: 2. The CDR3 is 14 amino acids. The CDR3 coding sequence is TGTGCCAGCAGTTGGGACAGGGGGGACTATGGCTACACCTTC. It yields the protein CASSWDRGDYGYTF.

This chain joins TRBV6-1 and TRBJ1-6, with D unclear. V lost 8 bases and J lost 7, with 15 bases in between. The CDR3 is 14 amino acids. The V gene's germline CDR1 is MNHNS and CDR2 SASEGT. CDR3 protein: CASGKERENSPLHF. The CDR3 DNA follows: TGTGCCAGCGGAAAGGAGAGGGAGAATTCACCCCTCCACTTT.

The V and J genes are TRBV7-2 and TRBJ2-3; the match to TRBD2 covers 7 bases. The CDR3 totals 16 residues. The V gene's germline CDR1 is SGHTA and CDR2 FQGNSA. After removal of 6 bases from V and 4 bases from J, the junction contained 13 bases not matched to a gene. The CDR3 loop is CASSPNGGSASDTQYF. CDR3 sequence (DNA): TGTGCCAGCAGTCCTAACGGCGGGAGTGCGTCAGATACGCAGTATTTT. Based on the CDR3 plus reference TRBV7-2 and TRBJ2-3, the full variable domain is GAGVSQSPSNKVTEKGKDVELRCDPISGHTALYWYRQSLGQGLEFLIYFQGNSAPDKSGLPSDRFSAERTGGSVSTLTIQRTQQEDSAVYLCASSPNGGSASDTQYFGPGTRLTVL.

The CDR3 sequence: CASSPRQGFRETQYF. The CDR3 nucleotides read TGTGCCAGCAGCCCTAGACAGGGGTTCAGGGAGACCCAGTACTTC. The chain recombines TRBV5-6 with TRBJ2-5; 8 bases are shared with TRBD1. The CDR3 has 15 amino acids. Unmatched junction bases numbered 10, after V lost 4 bases and J lost 5 bases. Germline V gene lookup returns CDR1 SGHDT and CDR2 YYEEEE.

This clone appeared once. The CDR3 sequence is CASRYTSGRSYNEQFF. The CDR3 DNA reads as TGTGCCAGCAGGTACACTAGCGGGAGATCCTACAATGAGCAGTTCTTC. The gene calls are TRBV7-3 and TRBJ2-1; 11 bases map to TRBD2. The CDR3 runs to 16 residues. Germline values: CDR1 SGHTA, CDR2 FQGTGA. The V segment lost 6 bases and the J segment 1 base; nucleotides outside the gene matches: 5.

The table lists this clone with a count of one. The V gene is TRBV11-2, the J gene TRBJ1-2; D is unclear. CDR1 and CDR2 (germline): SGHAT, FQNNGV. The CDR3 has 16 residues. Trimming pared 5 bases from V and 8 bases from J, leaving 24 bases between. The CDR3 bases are TGTGCCAGCAGCCTTTCGGGGTCGGGTGGGGTTCGCGGCTACACCTTC. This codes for CASSLSGSGGVRGYTF.

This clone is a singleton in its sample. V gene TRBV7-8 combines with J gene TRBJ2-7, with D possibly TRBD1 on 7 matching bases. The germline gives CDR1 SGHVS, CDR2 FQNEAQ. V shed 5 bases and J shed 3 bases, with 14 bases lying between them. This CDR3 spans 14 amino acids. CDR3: CASSQGQGGYEQYF. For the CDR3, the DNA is TGTGCCAGCAGCCAGGGGCAGGGGGGCTACGAGCAGTACTTC.

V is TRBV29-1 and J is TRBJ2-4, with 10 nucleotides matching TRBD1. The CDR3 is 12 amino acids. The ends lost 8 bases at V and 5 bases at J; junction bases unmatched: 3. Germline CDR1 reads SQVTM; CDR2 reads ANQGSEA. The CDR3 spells CSFGQGENIQYF. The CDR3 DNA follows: TGCAGCTTTGGACAGGGGGAAAACATTCAGTACTTC.

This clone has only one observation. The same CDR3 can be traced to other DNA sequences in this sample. CDR3 nucleotide sequence: TGTGCCAGCAGTCTCCAGGTGAACACTGAAGCTTTCTTT. This gives the protein CASSLQVNTEAFF. The chain recombines TRBV28 with TRBJ1-1, with no clear D. The CDR3 runs 13 residues. V lost 5 bases and J lost 0, with 7 bases in between. Per the germline V gene, CDR1 is MDHEN and CDR2 is SYDVKM.

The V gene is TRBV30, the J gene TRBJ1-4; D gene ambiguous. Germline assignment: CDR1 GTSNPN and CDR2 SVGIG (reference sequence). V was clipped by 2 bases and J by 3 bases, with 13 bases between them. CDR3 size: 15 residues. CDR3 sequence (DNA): TGTGCCTGGAGTTATGAAGGTTCGGCTAATGAAAAACTGTTTTTT. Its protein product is CAWSYEGSANEKLFF.

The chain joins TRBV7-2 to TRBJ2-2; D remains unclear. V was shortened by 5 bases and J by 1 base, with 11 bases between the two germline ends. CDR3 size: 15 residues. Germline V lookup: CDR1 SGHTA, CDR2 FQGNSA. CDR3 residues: CASSPRRQNTGELFF. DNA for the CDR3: TGTGCCAGCAGCCCAAGGAGACAGAACACCGGGGAGCTGTTTTTT.

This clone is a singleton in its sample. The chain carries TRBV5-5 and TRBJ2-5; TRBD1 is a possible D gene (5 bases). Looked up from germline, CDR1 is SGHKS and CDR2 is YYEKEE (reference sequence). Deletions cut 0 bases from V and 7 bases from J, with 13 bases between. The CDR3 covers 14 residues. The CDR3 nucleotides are TGTGCCAGCAGCTTGGATCAGGGATTCGCGACCCAGTACTTC. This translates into CASSLDQGFATQYF.

The CDR3 reads CASSLDLRGPQYF. CDR3 sequence (DNA): TGTGCCAGCAGCTTAGATTTACGAGGTCCGCAGTATTTT. This sequence joins TRBV7-9 and TRBJ2-3, with D unclear. Germline lookup yields CDR1 SEHNR and CDR2 FQNEAQ (reference sequence). This CDR3 has 13 amino acids. Trimming pared 1 base from V and 10 bases from J, leaving 12 bases between.

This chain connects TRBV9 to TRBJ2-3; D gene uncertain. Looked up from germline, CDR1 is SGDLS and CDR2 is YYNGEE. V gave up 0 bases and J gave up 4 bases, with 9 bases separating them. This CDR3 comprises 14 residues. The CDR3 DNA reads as TGTGCCAGCAGCGTAGGGGCCAGGCCAGATACGCAGTATTTT. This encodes CASSVGARPDTQYF.

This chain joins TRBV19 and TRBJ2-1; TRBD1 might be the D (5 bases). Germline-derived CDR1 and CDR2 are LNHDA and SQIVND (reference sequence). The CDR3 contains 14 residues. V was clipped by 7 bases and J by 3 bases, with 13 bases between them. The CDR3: CASKVSRDYNEQFF. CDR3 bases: TGTGCCAGTAAGGTCTCCAGGGACTACAATGAGCAGTTCTTC.

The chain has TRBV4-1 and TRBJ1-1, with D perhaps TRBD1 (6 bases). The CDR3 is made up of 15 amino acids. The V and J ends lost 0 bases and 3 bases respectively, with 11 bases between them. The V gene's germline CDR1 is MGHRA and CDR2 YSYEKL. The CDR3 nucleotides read TGCGCCAGCAGCCAAGACAGGGGATGGGACACTGAAGCTTTCTTT. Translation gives CASSQDRGWDTEAFF.

CDR3 sequence reads: CAWSLAQNTEAFF. The CDR3, as DNA: TGTGCCTGGAGTTTGGCTCAGAACACTGAAGCTTTCTTT. This chain links TRBV30 with TRBJ1-1; no firm D call. This CDR3 is 13 amino acids long. V lost 2 bases and J 1 base, leaving 8 bases between the germline ends. Germline CDR1 and CDR2: GTSNPN and SVGIG (reference sequence).

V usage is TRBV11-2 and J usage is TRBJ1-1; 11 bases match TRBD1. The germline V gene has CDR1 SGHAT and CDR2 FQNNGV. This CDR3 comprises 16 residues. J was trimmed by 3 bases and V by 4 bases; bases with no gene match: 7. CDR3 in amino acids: CASSSGTGGLDTEAFF. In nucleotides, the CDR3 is TGTGCCAGCAGCTCCGGGACAGGGGGTCTCGACACTGAAGCTTTCTTT.